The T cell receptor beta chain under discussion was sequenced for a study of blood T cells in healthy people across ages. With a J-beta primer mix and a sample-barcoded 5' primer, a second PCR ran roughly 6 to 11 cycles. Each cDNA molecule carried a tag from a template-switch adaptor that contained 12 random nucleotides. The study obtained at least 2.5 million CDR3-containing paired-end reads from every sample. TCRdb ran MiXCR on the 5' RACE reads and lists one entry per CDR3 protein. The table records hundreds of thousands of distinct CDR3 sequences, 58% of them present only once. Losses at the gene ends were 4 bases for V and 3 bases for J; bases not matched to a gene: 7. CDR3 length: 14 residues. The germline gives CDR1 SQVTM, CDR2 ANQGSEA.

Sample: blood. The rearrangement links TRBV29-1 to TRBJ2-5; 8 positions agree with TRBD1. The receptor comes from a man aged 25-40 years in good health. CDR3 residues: CSVGPQGAKETQYF. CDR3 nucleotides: TGCAGCGTTGGGCCCCAGGGGGCTAAAGAGACCCAGTACTTC. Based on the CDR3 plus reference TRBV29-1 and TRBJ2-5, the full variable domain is SAVISQKPSRDICQRGTSLTIQCQVDSQVTMMFWYRQQPGQSLTLIATANQGSEATYESGFVIDKFPISRPNLTFSTLTVSNMSPEDSSIYLCSVGPQGAKETQYFGPGTRLLVL.